The 6 T cell receptor beta chains presented below share a single source sample, sequenced in a study of blood T cell repertoires in COVID-19. Data came from immunoSEQ multiplex PCR; TCRdb stores just in-frame clones and leaves some out. Counted here are roughly 97,000 clones, roughly nine tenths occurring once; the ten biggest clones make up roughly 6%. Input material: peripheral blood. These receptors were obtained from a human donor in a cohort sampled during active COVID-19.

The chain recombines TRBV7-2 with TRBJ2-1; D possibly corresponds to TRBD2 (5 bases). Germline-derived CDR1 and CDR2 are SGHTA and FQGNSA. V was pared by 5 bases and J by 1 base, with 9 bases between. This CDR3 region has 14 residues. The CDR3 DNA follows: TGTGCCAGCAGCCCTACTAGGTCCTACAATGAGCAGTTCTTC. Protein product: CASSPTRSYNEQFF.

The chain recombines TRBV2 with TRBJ2-1, with 10 bases that match TRBD2. The germline V gene encodes CDR1 SNHLY and CDR2 FYNNEI. This CDR3 is built from 14 residues. Unmatched junction bases numbered 7, after V lost 11 bases and J lost 3 bases. This CDR3 is CAGRTSGYYNEQFF. In DNA, the CDR3 is TGTGCCGGTAGGACTAGCGGATACTACAATGAGCAGTTCTTC.

The rearrangement links TRBV12-5 to TRBJ2-7, with TRBD1 matching over 7 bases. The CDR3 sequence is 14 residues long. V lost 1 base to trimming and J lost 3 bases; unmatched junction nucleotides: 3. From germline, CDR1 is LGHNT and CDR2 FRNRAP. The CDR3 reads CASGLGTGNYEQYF. In nucleotides, the CDR3 is TGTGCTAGTGGTTTGGGGACAGGTAACTACGAGCAGTACTTC.

The chain has TRBV5-1 and TRBJ1-4, with unresolved D. Germline-derived CDR1 and CDR2 are SGHRS and YFSETQ. This CDR3 has 16 residues. V lost 3 bases and J 0 bases, leaving 12 bases between the germline ends. The CDR3 region has the DNA TGCGCCAGCAGCTCCCTCCCAACTACAACTAATGAAAAACTGTTTTTT. It is translated as CASSSLPTTTNEKLFF.

The V gene is TRBV6-5, the J gene TRBJ2-7; TRBD2 agrees at 10 bases. With V trimmed by 6 bases and J by 2 bases, 7 bases remained unmatched. This CDR3 is 15 amino acids long. Germline-derived CDR1 and CDR2 are MNHEY and SVGAGI. CDR3 residues: CASRPSGGAAYEQYF. CDR3 DNA: TGTGCCAGCAGGCCTAGCGGGGGTGCTGCCTACGAGCAGTACTTC.

The chain is built from TRBV5-4 and TRBJ2-2, with D maybe TRBD1 (6 bases). V was trimmed by 4 bases and J by 2 bases, leaving 9 bases between them. From germline, CDR1 is SGHNT and CDR2 YYREEE (reference sequence). The CDR3 consists of 14 residues. The CDR3 loop is CASSQGLNTGELFF. The CDR3 DNA follows: TGTGCCAGCAGCCAGGGGTTAAACACCGGGGAGCTGTTTTTT.